This T cell receptor (beta chain) is from a study of T cell responses to AZD1222 COVID-19 vaccine. The repertoire was sequenced with immunoSEQ multiplex PCR; TCRdb's copy has only in-frame clones and lacks some. The sample has about 130,000 clones; roughly 92% are singletons. From germline, CDR1 is MDHEN and CDR2 SYDVKM. This CDR3 contains 14 residues. The trim removed 6 bases at V and 7 bases at J, leaving 6 bases unmatched. The chain couples TRBV28 to TRBJ1-5; TRBD1 matches at 10 bases. The receptor was derived from an adult in good health. The input for sequencing was peripheral blood, taken on day 0 of AZD1222 vaccination. DNA for the CDR3: TGTGCCAGCAGACGACAGGGGGCAGGACAGCCCCAGCATTTT. It specifies CASRRQGAGQPQHF.